This entry concerns a single T cell receptor beta chain. Its cognate antigen is unknown. There are 15 residues in the CDR3. Per germline, CDR1 LGHNA and CDR2 YNFKEQ. A second PCR, run for roughly 7 to 12 cycles, used a sample-barcoded 5' primer plus a J-beta primer mix. Each TCR beta cDNA got a 12-nucleotide random molecular identifier. Each CDR3 protein is one row after TCRdb ran MiXCR on the 5' RACE reads. In the table there are about 830,000 distinct CDR3 sequences, approximately 67% of which are singletons. The entry originates in a study of blood T cells in healthy people across ages. Study-level results: Diversity estimates from one million T cells were considered underestimates. A strong correlation was seen between TCR beta diversity and naive T cell percentage.

The sequence derives from a man in his thirties or forties in good health. What was sequenced was blood. V gene TRBV4-2 combines with J gene TRBJ2-5, with a possible D match to TRBD2 (5 bases). The DNA end is more similar to TRBJ2-7, so the J call may be wrong. The CDR3 DNA sequence: TGTGCCAGCAGCCAAGATCCGGGGTCTGGGAACGAGCAGTACTTC. This codes for CASSQDPGSGNEQYF.